This T cell receptor (beta chain) stems from a study of blood T cell repertoires in COVID-19. For the study at large: COVID-19 samples, acute and convalescent, were from the United States, Italy and Spain.

Symptom resolution, clearance, or two negative PCRs marked the recovered donors of Cohort 3. Per the study methods: By means of reference gene primer amplification, nucleated cell counts were estimated. The method was immunoSEQ multiplex PCR; TCRdb's version includes in-frame clones alone and lacks a portion of them. That table gives V, J and clone size, and the DNA gave D and trimming. Among just over 150,000 clones listed, approximately 90% were seen once. The ends were cut back, 1 base at V and 8 bases at J, with 14 bases in the middle. CDR3 length: 14 residues. CDR1 is SGHDN, CDR2 FVKESK, per germline.

Sequenced input: PBMCs or T cells enriched from blood (not recorded which). This TCR derives from a woman in her 50s who had recovered from COVID-19. The V call is TRBV14, the J call TRBJ1-2; a weak D match, TRBD1 (6 bases). CDR3 DNA: TGTGCCAGCAGCCAAGTTCGGGACATTGTCGGCTACACCTTC. Its protein is CASSQVRDIVGYTF.